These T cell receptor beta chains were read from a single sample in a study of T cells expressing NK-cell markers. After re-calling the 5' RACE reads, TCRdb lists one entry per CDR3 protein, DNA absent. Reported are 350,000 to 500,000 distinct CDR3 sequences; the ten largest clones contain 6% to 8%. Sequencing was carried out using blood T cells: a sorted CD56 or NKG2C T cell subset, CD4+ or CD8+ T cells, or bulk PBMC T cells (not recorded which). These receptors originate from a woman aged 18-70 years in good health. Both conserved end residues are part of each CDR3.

CASSLRAGPEAFF,TRBV7-8,TRBJ1-1,13
CSVRTGPILSEQYF,TRBV20-1,TRBJ2-7,14
CASSNQGATGELFF,TRBV7-2,TRBJ2-2,14
CASSLLAAAFNEQFF,TRBV5-1,TRBJ2-1,15
CSARRTGVGYTF,TRBV20-1,TRBJ1-2,12
CASKEGSSTDTQYF,TRBV5-1,TRBJ2-3,14
CASSLRTGYNEQFF,TRBV11-2,TRBJ2-1,14
CSVVPGQLAKNIQYF,TRBV29-1,TRBJ2-4,15
CASSELPGYAVAFF,TRBV10-2,TRBJ1-1,14
CASSQVGTEQETQYF,TRBV3-1,TRBJ2-5,15
CASTESRGHTGELFF,TRBV7-9,TRBJ2-2,15
CASSGTGGTYNEQFF,TRBV9,TRBJ2-1,15
CSARGLGEAFF,TRBV20-1,TRBJ1-1,11
CASSLVGPMEITDTQYF,TRBV11-2,TRBJ2-3,17
CASSIFSYTNEKLFF,TRBV19,TRBJ1-4,15
CSVDTGGVKAFF,TRBV29-1,TRBJ1-1,12
CASSFRGGNTIYF,TRBV11-2,TRBJ1-3,13
CASSLENPRGEAEQFF,TRBV7-9,TRBJ2-1,16
CASSQDETGMGPSTDTQYF,TRBV4-3,TRBJ2-3,19
CASAPGQGYNEKLFF,TRBV4-2,TRBJ1-4,15
CASRRDSSAGNTIYF,TRBV6-1,TRBJ1-3,15
CASSQEMGASETQYF,TRBV4-3,TRBJ2-5,15
CASSTGAGGYYEQYF,TRBV12-3/TRBV12-4,TRBJ2-7,15
CASSQDPQGGRVETQYF,TRBV4-2,TRBJ2-5,17
CASSQRKGEETEAFF,TRBV3-1,TRBJ1-1,15
CATSSEYGIKTLHF,TRBV15,TRBJ1-6,14
CASRSYSGSTGELFF,TRBV28,TRBJ2-2,15
CSARDRNEQFF,TRBV20-1,TRBJ2-1,11
CSAPGAQARTSTDTQYF,TRBV20-1,TRBJ2-3,17
CSVEGWASGHYEQYF,TRBV29-1,TRBJ2-7,15
CASSGADTGELFF,TRBV6-4,TRBJ2-2,13
CASDLSRSSYNEQFF,TRBV27,TRBJ2-1,15
CASRRRGDSYNEQFF,TRBV5-1,TRBJ2-1,15
CASSSWTSGSYAETQYF,TRBV7-2,TRBJ2-5,17
CASSQVYRVYEQYF,TRBV4-3,TRBJ2-7,14
CASWDGGNSPLHF,TRBV7-9,TRBJ1-6,13
CASSYDSTTNEKLFF,TRBV7-2,TRBJ1-4,15
CASSNTPLNSNQPQHF,TRBV6-1,TRBJ1-5,16
CSARGDLDYGYTF,TRBV20-1,TRBJ1-2,13
CASSRQNRNNEQFF,TRBV12-3/TRBV12-4,TRBJ2-1,14
CASSDRNSGANVLTF,TRBV2,TRBJ2-6,15
CASSLHSATNEKLFF,TRBV12-3/TRBV12-4,TRBJ1-4,15
CSVWGLVGADTQYF,TRBV29-1,TRBJ2-3,14
CASSLRQPSGSNEQFF,TRBV7-2,TRBJ2-1,16
CASSAGTGGTDTQYF,TRBV5-1,TRBJ2-3,15
CASSATGGGQPQHF,TRBV9,TRBJ1-5,14
CASSFASLGETQYF,TRBV7-3,TRBJ2-5,14
CASSSLERAEQFF,TRBV5-4,TRBJ2-1,13
CSASLGQPYEQYF,TRBV20-1,TRBJ2-7,13
CATSSRRTNEKLFF,TRBV15,TRBJ1-4,14
CASSYGLNTGELFF,TRBV27,TRBJ2-2,14
CASSWGLAGNNEQFF,TRBV5-1,TRBJ2-1,15